The rows below give T cell receptor beta chains drawn from one sample of a study of technical replicates of blood from a handful of donors. TCRdb's table, derived via immunoSEQ multiplex PCR, lists solely in-frame clones and lacks some. Here the sample spans around 80,000 clones, 95% to 97% being singletons. The sample consisted of T cells isolated from PBMCs. The receptors shown here come from a human donor in good health. Both conserved end residues are part of each CDR3. The D gene is left open where the match is weak. Clone size is given for some rows only: seen once, a few or many times, or a class if the clone is expanded.

cdr3_aa,cdr3_nt,v_call,j_call,clone_size,d_call
CASSSGVQQYF,TGTGCCAGCAGCTCGGGGGTTCAGCAGTACTTC,TRBV9,TRBJ2-7,.,.
CASSPQGENTEAFF,TGTGCCAGCAGCCCTCAGGGGGAGAACACTGAAGCTTTCTTT,TRBV7-9,TRBJ1-1,.,TRBD1
CASSFYLGQGAKKDNEKLFF,TGTGCCAGCAGCTTTTACCTTGGACAGGGGGCGAAAAAAGATAATGAAAAACTGTTTTTT,TRBV5-8,TRBJ1-4,.,TRBD1
CASTTRAGANVLTF,TGTGCCAGCACCACGAGGGCTGGGGCCAACGTCCTGACTTTC,TRBV6-5,TRBJ2-6,.,.
CASSPGSQVLRSYEQYF,TGTGCCAGCTCACCGGGATCACAGGTTCTTCGCTCCTACGAGCAGTACTTC,TRBV18,TRBJ2-7,.,.
CASSLASGVSTNEKLFF,TGTGCCAGCAGCTTAGCGTCGGGGGTATCGACTAATGAAAAACTGTTTTTT,TRBV7-9,TRBJ1-4,.,.
CASSLSIANQPQHF,TGTGCCAGCAGCTTATCGATAGCAAATCAGCCCCAGCATTTT,TRBV7-9,TRBJ1-5,.,.
CSVVPPGTDTQYF,TGCAGCGTTGTACCTCCGGGCACAGATACGCAGTATTTT,TRBV29-1,TRBJ2-3,.,.
CASSLSIGDSLTETQYF,TGTGCCAGCAGCTTATCCATAGGGGACTCCCTGACAGAGACCCAGTACTTC,TRBV7-7,TRBJ2-5,.,.
CASSLTGVDNEKLFF,TGTGCCAGCAGCTTGACAGGGGTGGATAATGAAAAACTGTTTTTT,TRBV7-3,TRBJ1-4,once,TRBD1
CASSGTVNTEAFF,TGCGCCAGCAGCGGGACAGTGAACACTGAAGCTTTCTTT,TRBV5-1,TRBJ1-1,.,TRBD1
CASSNQADMTQHF,TGTGCCAGCAGCAACCAGGCAGACATGACCCAGCATTTT,TRBV7-3,TRBJ1-5,.,.